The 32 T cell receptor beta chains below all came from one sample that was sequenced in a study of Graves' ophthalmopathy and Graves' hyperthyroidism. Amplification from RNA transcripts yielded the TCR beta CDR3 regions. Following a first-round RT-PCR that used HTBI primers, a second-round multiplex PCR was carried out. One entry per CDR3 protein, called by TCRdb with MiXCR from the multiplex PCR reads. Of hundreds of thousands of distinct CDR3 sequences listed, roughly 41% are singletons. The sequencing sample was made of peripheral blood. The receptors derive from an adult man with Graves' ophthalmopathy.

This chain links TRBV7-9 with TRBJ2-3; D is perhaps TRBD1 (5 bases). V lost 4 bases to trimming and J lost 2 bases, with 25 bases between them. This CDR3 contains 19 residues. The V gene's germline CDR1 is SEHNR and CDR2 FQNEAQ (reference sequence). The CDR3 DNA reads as TGTGCCAGCAGCTGGCACCTATCCGCTGTAGGGGATACCACAGATACGCAGTATTTT. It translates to CASSWHLSAVGDTTDTQYF.

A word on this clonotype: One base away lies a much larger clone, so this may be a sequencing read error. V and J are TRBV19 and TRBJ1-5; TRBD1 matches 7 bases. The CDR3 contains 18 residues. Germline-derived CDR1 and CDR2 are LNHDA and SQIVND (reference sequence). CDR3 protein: CAISKEDRNVYSNQPQHF. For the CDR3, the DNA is TGTGCCATTAGTAAAGAGGACAGGAACGTATATAGCAATCAGCCCCAGCATTTT.

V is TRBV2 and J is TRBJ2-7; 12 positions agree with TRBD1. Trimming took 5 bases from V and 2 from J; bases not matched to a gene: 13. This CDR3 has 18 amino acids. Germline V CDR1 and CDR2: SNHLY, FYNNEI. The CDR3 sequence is CASSTGQGARRAAYEQYF. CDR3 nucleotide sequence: TGTGCCAGCAGTACGGGACAGGGGGCCCGGAGGGCCGCCTACGAGCAGTACTTC.

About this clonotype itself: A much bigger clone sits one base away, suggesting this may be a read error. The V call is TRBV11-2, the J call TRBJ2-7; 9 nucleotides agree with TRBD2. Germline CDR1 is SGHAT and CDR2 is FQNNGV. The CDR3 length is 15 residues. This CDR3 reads CVSSFNSGGAYEQYF. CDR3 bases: TGTGTCAGCAGCTTTAATAGCGGGGGAGCCTACGAGCAGTACTTC.

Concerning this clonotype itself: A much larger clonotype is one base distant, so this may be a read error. CDR3 loop: CVSSPWTGSNTGELFF. CDR3 sequence (DNA): TGTGTCAGCAGCCCGTGGACAGGGTCGAACACCGGGGAGCTGTTTTTT. The chain couples TRBV7-3 to TRBJ2-2; 8 nucleotides match TRBD1. This CDR3 has 16 amino acids. Germline V CDR1 and CDR2: SGHTA, FQGTGA.

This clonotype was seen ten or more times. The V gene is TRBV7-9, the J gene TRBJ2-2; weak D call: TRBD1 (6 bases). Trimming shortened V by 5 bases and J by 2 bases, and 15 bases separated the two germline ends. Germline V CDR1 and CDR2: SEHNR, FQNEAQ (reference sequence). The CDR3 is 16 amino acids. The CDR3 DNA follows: TGTGCCAGCAGCAGACGGACCGGGACAAACACCGGGGAGCTGTTTTTT. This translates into CASSRRTGTNTGELFF.

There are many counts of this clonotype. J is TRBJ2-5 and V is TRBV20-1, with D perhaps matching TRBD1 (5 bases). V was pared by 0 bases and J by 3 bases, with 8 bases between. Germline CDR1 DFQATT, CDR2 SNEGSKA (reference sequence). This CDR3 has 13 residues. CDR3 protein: CSARDPGKETQYF. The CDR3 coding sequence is TGCAGTGCTAGAGATCCAGGGAAAGAGACCCAGTACTTC.

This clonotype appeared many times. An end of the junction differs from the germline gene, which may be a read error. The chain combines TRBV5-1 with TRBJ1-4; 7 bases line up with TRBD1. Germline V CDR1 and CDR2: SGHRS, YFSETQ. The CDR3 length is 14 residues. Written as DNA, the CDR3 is TGTGCCAGCAGCTTAGGGGGCGCGGATGAAAAACTGTTTTTT. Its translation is CASSLGGADEKLFF.

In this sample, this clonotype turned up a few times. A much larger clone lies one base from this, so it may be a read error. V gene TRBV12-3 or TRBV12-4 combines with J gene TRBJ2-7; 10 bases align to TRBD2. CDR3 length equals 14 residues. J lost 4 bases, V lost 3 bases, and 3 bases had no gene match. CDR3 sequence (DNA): TGTGCCAGCAGTTTGGAGCGGGGGGGGTACGAGCAGTACTTC. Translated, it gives CASSLERGGYEQYF.

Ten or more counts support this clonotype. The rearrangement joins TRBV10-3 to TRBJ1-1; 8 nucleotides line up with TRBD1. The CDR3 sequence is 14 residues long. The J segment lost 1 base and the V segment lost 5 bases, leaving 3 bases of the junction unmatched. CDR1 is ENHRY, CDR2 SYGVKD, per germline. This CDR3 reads CAISPTGANTEAFF. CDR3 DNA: TGTGCCATCAGTCCGACAGGGGCGAACACTGAAGCTTTCTTT.

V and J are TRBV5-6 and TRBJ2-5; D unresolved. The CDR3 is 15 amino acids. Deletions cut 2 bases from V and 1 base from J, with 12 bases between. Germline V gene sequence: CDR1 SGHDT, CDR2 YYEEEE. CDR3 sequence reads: CASSFAYGVQETQYF. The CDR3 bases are TGTGCCAGCAGCTTTGCCTATGGCGTCCAAGAGACCCAGTACTTC.

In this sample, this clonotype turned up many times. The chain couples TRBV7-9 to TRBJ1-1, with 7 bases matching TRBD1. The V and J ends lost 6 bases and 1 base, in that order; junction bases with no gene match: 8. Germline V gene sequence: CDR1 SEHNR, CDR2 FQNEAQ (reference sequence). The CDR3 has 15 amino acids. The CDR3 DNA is TGTGCCAGCAGTTACAGGGGCCAGGGGAACACTGAAGCTTTCTTT. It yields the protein CASSYRGQGNTEAFF.

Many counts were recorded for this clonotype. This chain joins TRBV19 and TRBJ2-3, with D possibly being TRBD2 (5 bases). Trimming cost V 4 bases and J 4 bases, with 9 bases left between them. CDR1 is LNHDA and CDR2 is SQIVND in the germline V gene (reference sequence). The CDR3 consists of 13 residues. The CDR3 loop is CASSTGLADTQYF. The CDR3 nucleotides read TGTGCCAGTAGTACGGGGTTAGCAGATACGCAGTATTTT.

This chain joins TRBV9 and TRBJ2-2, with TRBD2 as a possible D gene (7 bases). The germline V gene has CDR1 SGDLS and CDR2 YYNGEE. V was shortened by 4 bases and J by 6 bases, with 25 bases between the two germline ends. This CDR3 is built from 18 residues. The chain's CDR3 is CASSTPRRGGESAGELFF. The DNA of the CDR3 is TGTGCCAGCAGCACACCCAGGAGAGGGGGGGAGTCCGCCGGGGAGCTGTTTTTT.

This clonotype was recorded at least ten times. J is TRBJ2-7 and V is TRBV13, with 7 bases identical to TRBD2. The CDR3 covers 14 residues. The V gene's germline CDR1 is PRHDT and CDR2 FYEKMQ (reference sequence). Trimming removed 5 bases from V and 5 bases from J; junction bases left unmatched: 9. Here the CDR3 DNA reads TGTGCCAGCAGCCACGGACTAGGATTCGACGAGCAGTACTTC. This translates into CASSHGLGFDEQYF.

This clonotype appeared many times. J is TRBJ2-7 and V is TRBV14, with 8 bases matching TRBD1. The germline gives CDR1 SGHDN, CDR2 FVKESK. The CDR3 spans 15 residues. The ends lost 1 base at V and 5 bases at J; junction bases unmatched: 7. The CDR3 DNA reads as TGTGCCAGCAGCCAAGTCGGCCTACAGGGGGACGAGCAGTACTTC. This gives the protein CASSQVGLQGDEQYF.

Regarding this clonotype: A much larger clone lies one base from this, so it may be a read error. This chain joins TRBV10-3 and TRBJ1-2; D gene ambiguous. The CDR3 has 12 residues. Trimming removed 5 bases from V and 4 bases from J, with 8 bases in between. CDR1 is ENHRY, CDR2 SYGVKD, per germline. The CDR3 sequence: CAISPPVYGYTF. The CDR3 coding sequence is TGTGCCATCAGTCCACCAGTCTATGGCTACACCTTC.

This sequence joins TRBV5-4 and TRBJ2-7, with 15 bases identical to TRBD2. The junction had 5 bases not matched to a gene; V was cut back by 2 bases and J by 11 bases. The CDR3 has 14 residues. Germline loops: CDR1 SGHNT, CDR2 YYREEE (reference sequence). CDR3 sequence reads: CASSFGTSGRPKYF. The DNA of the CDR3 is TGTGCCAGCAGCTTCGGGACTAGCGGGAGGCCGAAGTACTTC.

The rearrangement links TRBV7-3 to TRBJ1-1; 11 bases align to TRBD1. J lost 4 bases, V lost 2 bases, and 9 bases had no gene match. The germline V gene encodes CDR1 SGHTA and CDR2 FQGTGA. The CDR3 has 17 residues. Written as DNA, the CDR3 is TGTGCCAGCAGCTTAGCGGGGACAGGGGGGGAGACCACTGAAGCTTTCTTT. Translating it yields CASSLAGTGGETTEAFF.

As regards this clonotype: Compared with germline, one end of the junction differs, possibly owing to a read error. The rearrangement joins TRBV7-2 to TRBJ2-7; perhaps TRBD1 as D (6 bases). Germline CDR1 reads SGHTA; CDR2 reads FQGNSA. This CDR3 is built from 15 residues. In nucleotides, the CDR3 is TGTGCCAGTAGTCCCAGGACAGAGAGCTCCTACGGGCAGTACTTC. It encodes CASSPRTESSYGQYF. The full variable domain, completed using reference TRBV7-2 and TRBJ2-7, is GAGVSQSPSNKVTEKGKDVELRCDPISGHTALYWYRQSLGQGLEFLIYFQGNSAPDKSGLPSDRFSAERTGGSVSTLTIQRTQQEDSAVYLCASSPRTESSYGQYFGPGTRLTVT.

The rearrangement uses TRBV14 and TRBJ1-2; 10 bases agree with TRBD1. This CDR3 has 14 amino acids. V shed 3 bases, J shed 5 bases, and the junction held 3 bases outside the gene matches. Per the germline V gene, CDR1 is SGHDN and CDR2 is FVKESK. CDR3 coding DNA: TGTGCCAGCAGCCAGTGGACAGGGGGATATGGCTACACCTTC. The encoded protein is CASSQWTGGYGYTF.

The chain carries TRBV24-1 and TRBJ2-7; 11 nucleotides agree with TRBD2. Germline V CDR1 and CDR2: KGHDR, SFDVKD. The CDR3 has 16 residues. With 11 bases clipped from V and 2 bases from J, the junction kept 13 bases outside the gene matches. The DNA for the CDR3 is TGTGCCAGCATGTTCACTAGCGGGGGCGTTACCTACGAGCAGTACTTC. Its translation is CASMFTSGGVTYEQYF.

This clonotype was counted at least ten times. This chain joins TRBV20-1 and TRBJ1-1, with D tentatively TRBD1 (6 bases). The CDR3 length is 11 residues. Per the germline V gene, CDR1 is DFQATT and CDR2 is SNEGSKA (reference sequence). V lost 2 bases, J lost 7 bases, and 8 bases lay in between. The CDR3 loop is CSARPGVEAFF. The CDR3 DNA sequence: TGCAGTGCTAGACCAGGGGTTGAAGCTTTCTTT.

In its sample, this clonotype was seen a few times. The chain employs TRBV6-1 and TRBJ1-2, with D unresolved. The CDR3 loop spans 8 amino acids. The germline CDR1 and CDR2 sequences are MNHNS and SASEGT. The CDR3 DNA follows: TGTGCTAACTATGGCTACACCTTC. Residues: CANYGYTF.

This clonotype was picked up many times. CDR3 sequence (DNA): TGTGCCAGCAGTGATAAAGGGGAGTATGGCTACACCTTC. Protein sequence: CASSDKGEYGYTF. The chain is built from TRBV2 and TRBJ1-2; D is possibly TRBD1 (5 bases). Germline V gene sequence: CDR1 SNHLY, CDR2 FYNNEI. The CDR3 runs 13 residues. Trimming stripped 3 bases from V and 5 bases from J, with 10 bases between.

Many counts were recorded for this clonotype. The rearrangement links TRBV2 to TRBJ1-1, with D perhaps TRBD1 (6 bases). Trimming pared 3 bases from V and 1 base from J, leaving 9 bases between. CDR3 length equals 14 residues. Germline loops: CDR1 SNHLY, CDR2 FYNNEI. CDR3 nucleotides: TGTGCCAGCAGTGAGAGGGGGGGGAACACTGAAGCTTTCTTT. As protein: CASSERGGNTEAFF.

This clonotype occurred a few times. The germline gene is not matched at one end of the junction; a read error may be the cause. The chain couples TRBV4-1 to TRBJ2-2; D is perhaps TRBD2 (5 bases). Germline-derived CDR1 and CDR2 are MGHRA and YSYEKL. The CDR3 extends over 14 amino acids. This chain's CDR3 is CASSRGLNNGELFF. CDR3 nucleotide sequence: TGCGCCAGCAGCCGCGGACTGAACAACGGGGAGCTGTTTTTT.

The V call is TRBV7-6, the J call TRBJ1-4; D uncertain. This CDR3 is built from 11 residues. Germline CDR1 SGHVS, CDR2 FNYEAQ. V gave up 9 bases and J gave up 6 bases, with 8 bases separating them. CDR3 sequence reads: CARGIDEKLFF. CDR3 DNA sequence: TGTGCCAGGGGAATCGATGAAAAACTGTTTTTT.

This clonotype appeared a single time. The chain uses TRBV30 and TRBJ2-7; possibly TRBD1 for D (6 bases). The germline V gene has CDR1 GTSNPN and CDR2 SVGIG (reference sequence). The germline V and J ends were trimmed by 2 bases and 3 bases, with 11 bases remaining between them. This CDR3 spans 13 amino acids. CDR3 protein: CAWSWNRDYEQYF. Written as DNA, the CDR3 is TGTGCCTGGAGTTGGAACAGGGACTACGAGCAGTACTTC. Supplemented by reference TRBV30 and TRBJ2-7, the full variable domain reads SQTIHQWPATLVQPVGSPLSLECTVEGTSNPNLYWYRQAAGRGLQLLFYSVGIGQISSEVPQNLSASRPQDRQFILSSKKLLLSDSGFYLCAWSWNRDYEQYFGPGTRLTVT.

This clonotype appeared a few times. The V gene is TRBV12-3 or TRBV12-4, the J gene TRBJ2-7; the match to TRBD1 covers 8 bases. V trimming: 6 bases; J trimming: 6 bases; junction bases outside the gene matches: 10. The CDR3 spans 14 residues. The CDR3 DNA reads TGTGCCAGCAGAGTTACAGGGGGTTTGGGCGAGCAGTACTTC. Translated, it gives CASRVTGGLGEQYF.

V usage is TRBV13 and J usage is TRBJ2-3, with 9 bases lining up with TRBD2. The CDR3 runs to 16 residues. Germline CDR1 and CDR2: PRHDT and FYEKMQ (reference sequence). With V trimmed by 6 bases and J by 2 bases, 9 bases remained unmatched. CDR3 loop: CASSSGTSRVTDTQYF. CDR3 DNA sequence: TGTGCCAGCAGTTCCGGGACTAGCCGAGTCACAGATACGCAGTATTTT.

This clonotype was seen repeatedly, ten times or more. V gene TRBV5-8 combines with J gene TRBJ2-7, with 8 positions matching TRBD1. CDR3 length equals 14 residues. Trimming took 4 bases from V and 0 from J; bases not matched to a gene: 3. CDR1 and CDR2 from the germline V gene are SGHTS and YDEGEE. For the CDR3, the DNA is TGTGCCAGCAGCCGGACAGGGAGCTCCTACGAGCAGTACTTC. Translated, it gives CASSRTGSSYEQYF.